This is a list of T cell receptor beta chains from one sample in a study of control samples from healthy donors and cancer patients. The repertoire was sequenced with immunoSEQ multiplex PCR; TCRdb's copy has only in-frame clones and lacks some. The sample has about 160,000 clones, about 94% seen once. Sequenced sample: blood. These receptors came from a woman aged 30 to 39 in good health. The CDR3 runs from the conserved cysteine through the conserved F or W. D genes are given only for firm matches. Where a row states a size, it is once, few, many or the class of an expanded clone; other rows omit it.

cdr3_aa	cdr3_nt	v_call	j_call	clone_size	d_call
CASSTGDEQYF	TGTGCCAGCAGTACAGGGGACGAGCAGTACTTC	TRBV6-5	TRBJ2-7	-	TRBD1
CASSEASTNEKLFF	TGCGCCAGCAGTGAGGCCTCAACTAATGAAAAACTGTTTTTT	TRBV10-2	TRBJ1-4	-	-
CASSKGLAGGQANTGELFF	TGTGCCAGCAGCAAAGGGCTAGCGGGAGGCCAGGCGAACACCGGGGAGCTGTTTTTT	TRBV28	TRBJ2-2	-	TRBD2
CASTTDLSNQPQHF	TGTGCCAGCACGACAGACCTTAGCAATCAGCCCCAGCATTTT	TRBV2	TRBJ1-5	-	-
CASSETGAADTQYF	TGTGCCAGCAGCGAGACTGGGGCGGCAGATACGCAGTATTTT	TRBV9	TRBJ2-3	-	-
CAISEMAGRNEKLFF	TGTGCCATCAGTGAGATGGCAGGCCGTAATGAAAAACTGTTTTTT	TRBV10-3	TRBJ1-4	-	-
CASSLGGNTGELFF	TGTGCCAGCAGCTTGGGAGGGAACACCGGGGAGCTGTTTTTT	TRBV5-5	TRBJ2-2	-	-
CASSVSGYRGNEQFF	TGTGCCAGCAGCGTTAGCGGGTATCGGGGCAATGAGCAGTTCTTC	TRBV9	TRBJ2-1	-	TRBD2
CASSRTNYGYTF	TGTGCCAGCAGCCGTACTAACTATGGCTACACCTTC	TRBV14	TRBJ1-2	-	-
CASSQDNAGYNEQFF	TGTGCCAGCAGCCAAGATAATGCAGGATACAATGAGCAGTTCTTC	TRBV3-1/TRBV3-2	TRBJ2-1	-	-
CASSIGSGRYNEQFF	TGTGCCAGTAGTATAGGTAGCGGGAGGTACAATGAGCAGTTCTTC	TRBV19	TRBJ2-1	-	TRBD2
CASTPLFSFRCNQPQHF	TGTGCCAGCACACCCCTATTTTCTTTCCGGTGCAATCAGCCCCAGCATTTT	TRBV5-6	TRBJ1-5	-	-
CASSTPGQNSYEQYF	TGTGCCAGTAGTACTCCGGGACAGAACTCCTACGAGCAGTACTTC	TRBV19	TRBJ2-7	-	TRBD1
CASSPPGGLASYTF	TGTGCCAGCAGCCCCCCCGGGGGGTTGGCGAGCTACACCTTC	TRBV14	TRBJ1-2	once	-
CASSYGTGEYEQYF	TGCGCCAGCAGCTATGGGACAGGGGAATACGAGCAGTACTTC	TRBV5-1	TRBJ2-7	-	TRBD1
CASTYPGSNEKLFF	TGTGCCAGCACCTACCCGGGAAGTAATGAAAAACTGTTTTTT	TRBV6-6	TRBJ1-4	-	-
CASGTGVHGELFF	TGTGCCAGCGGGACAGGGGTGCACGGGGAGCTGTTTTTT	TRBV3-1/TRBV3-2	TRBJ2-2	-	TRBD1
CASSLQGVNEQFF	TGTGCCAGCAGCTTACAGGGGGTAAATGAGCAGTTCTTC	TRBV7-2	TRBJ2-1	once	TRBD1
CSVGANYGYTF	TGCAGCGTTGGAGCTAACTATGGCTACACCTTC	TRBV29-1	TRBJ1-2	-	-
CASSDSYEQYF	TGCGCCAGCAGTGACTCGTACGAGCAGTACTTC	TRBV10-1	TRBJ2-7	-	-
CASSPGTVQETQYF	TGTGCCAGCAGCCCAGGGACAGTCCAAGAGACCCAGTACTTC	TRBV7-7	TRBJ2-5	-	TRBD1
CASPRDGDGELFF	TGTGCCAGCCCGCGGGACGGGGACGGGGAGCTGTTTTTT	TRBV7-9	TRBJ2-2	-	-
CASSPRTTSGYSYNEQFF	TGTGCCAGCTCACCACGTACAACTAGCGGTTACTCCTACAATGAGCAGTTCTTC	TRBV18	TRBJ2-1	-	TRBD2
CASSPGEGRNEQFF	TGTGCCAGCAGCCCAGGCGAGGGGAGAAATGAGCAGTTCTTC	TRBV11-3	TRBJ2-1	-	-
CASSFGTGFFGELFF	TGTGCCAGCAGCTTCGGGACAGGGTTTTTCGGGGAGCTGTTTTTT	TRBV5-8	TRBJ2-2	-	TRBD1
CASSFAGSSYEQYF	TGTGCCAGCAGTTTCGCGGGTAGCTCCTACGAGCAGTACTTC	TRBV28	TRBJ2-7	-	-
CASSHSQNTGELFF	TGCGCCAGCAGCCACAGTCAAAACACCGGGGAGCTGTTTTTT	TRBV4-1	TRBJ2-2	-	-
CSVIANYGYTF	TGCAGTGTCATAGCTAACTATGGCTACACCTTC	TRBV20-1	TRBJ1-2	-	-
CAWGQHRGEKLFF	TGTGCCTGGGGACAGCATCGAGGAGAAAAACTGTTTTTT	TRBV30	TRBJ1-4	-	-
CASRQQTGTSGRIQYF	TGTGCCAGCAGGCAACAGACCGGGACTAGCGGGAGGATCCAGTACTTC	TRBV2	TRBJ2-7	-	TRBD2
CASSYLNYEQYF	TGTGCCAGCAGTTACCTCAACTACGAGCAGTACTTC	TRBV6-6	TRBJ2-7	-	-
CASSAASGIVYTQYF	TGTGCCAGTAGTGCCGCGAGCGGGATTGTGTATACGCAGTATTTT	TRBV19	TRBJ2-3	-	TRBD2